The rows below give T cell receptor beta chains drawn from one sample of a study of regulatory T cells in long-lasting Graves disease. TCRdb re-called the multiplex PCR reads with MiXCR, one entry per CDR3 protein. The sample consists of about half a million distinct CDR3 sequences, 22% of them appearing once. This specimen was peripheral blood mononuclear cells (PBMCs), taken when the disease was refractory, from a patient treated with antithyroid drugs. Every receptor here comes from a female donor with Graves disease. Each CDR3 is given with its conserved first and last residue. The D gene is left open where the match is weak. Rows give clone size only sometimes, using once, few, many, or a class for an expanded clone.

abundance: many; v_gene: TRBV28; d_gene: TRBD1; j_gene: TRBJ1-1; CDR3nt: TGTGCCAGCAATATTATGGTGGGACAGGGGTTGGATGAAGCTTTCTTT; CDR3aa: CASNIMVGQGLDEAFF
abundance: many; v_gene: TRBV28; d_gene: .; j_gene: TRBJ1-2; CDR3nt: TGTGCCAGCAGTTTCTTGGGAATTGGCTATGGCTACACCTTC; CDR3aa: CASSFLGIGYGYTF
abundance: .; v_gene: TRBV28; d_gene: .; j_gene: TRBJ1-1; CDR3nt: TGTGCCAGCAGTTTAATAGCAGGGCATACTGAAGCTTTCTTT; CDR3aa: CASSLIAGHTEAFF
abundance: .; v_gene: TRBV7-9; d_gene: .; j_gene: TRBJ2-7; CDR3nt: TGTGCCAGCAGCTTTCTCCTTTTTTACGAGCAGTACTTC; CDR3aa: CASSFLLFYEQYF
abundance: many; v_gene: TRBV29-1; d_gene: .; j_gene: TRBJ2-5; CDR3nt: TGCAGCGTTGTCTACAGGGAGACCCAGTACTTC; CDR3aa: CSVVYRETQYF
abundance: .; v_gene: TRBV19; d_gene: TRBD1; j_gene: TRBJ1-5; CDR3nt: TGTGCCAGTAGTAGGACAGGGTTTAGTCAGCCCCAGCATTTT; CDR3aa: CASSRTGFSQPQHF
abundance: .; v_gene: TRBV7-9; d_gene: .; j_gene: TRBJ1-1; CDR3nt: TGTGCCAGCAGCTTAATTGAAGGCTCTGAAGCTTTCTTT; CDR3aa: CASSLIEGSEAFF
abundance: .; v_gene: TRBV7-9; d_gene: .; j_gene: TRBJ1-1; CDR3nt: TGTGCCAGCAGCTTAGCGGGACTTACAAATGGCGCTTTCTTT; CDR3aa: CASSLAGLTNGAFF
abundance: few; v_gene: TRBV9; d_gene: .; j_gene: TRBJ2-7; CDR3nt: TGTGCCAGCAGCGTAGGGACAGCGGGCTCCTACGAGCAGTACTTC; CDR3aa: CASSVGTAGSYEQYF
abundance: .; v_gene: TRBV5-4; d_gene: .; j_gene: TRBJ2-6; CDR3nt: TGTGCCAGCAGCCCATATCAGGGAGCCGGGGCCAACGTCCTGACTTTC; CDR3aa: CASSPYQGAGANVLTF
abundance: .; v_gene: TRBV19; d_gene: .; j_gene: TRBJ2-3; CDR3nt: TGTGCCAGTAGTAACGAGGGCCAGGCAGATACGCAGTATTTT; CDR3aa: CASSNEGQADTQYF